The 10 T cell receptor beta chains below were found in one sample sequenced in a study of blood T cell repertoires in COVID-19. Using immunoSEQ multiplex PCR, the repertoire was profiled, and TCRdb retains in-frame clones only, with some absent. The sample carries more than 120,000 clones, about 85% recorded once. Material for sequencing was peripheral blood. The receptors were gathered from a human donor with acute or convalescent COVID-19. The donor label of this sample is uncertain.

This chain connects TRBV28 to TRBJ2-7; a weak D match, TRBD1 (6 bases). The CDR3 spans 15 residues. The germline V gene encodes CDR1 MDHEN and CDR2 SYDVKM. The V end lost 5 bases, the J end lost 3 bases, and 17 bases lay between the germline ends. For the CDR3, the DNA is TGTGCCAGCAGTGAGGGGTCAGGGGTTTTCTACGAGCAGTACGTC. Its protein product is CASSEGSGVFYEQYV.

The chain is built from TRBV10-3 and TRBJ2-3; TRBD2 matches at 15 bases. Trimming at V came to 9 bases and at J to 2 bases, leaving 6 bases not matched to a gene. The germline V gene has CDR1 ENHRY and CDR2 SYGVKD. This CDR3 spans 16 amino acids. The CDR3 loop is CAIRTSGGVITDTQYF. In DNA form, the CDR3 reads TGTGCCATTCGGACTAGCGGGGGGGTGATCACAGATACGCAGTATTTT.

The V gene is TRBV6-5, the J gene TRBJ2-5; no definite D call. Germline V gives CDR1 MNHEY, CDR2 SVGAGI. V was pared by 0 bases and J by 7 bases, with 12 bases between. There are 14 residues in the CDR3. The CDR3 nucleotides are TGTGCCAGCAGTTACTCGAGAGAATACGGGACCCAGTACTTC. Translation gives CASSYSREYGTQYF.

At least ten counts were recorded for this clone. This sequence joins TRBV7-3 and TRBJ1-4, with D hard to call. Germline lookup yields CDR1 SGHTA and CDR2 FQGTGA. This CDR3 contains 13 residues. V dropped 1 base and J dropped 8 bases, with 8 bases sitting between them. CDR3: CASSLNTGEKLFF. CDR3 sequence (DNA): TGTGCCAGCAGCTTAAATACGGGGGAAAAACTGTTTTTT.

CDR3 sequence reads: CASSRVTSAYNEQFF. The DNA for the CDR3 is TGTGCCAGCAGCCGAGTGACTAGCGCCTACAATGAGCAGTTCTTC. This rearrangement joins TRBV7-6 to TRBJ2-1; 8 bases agree with TRBD2. Germline CDR1 is SGHVS and CDR2 is FNYEAQ. The trim removed 5 bases at V and 2 bases at J, leaving 5 bases unmatched. The CDR3 extends over 15 amino acids.

The table lists this clone with a count of one. The chain recombines TRBV7-2 with TRBJ1-1; D remains unclear. The germline V gene encodes CDR1 SGHTA and CDR2 FQGNSA. Between the trimmed V and J ends, which lost 1 base and 6 bases, there was a span of 9 bases. The CDR3 is 13 amino acids. CDR3 region: CASSLGGLSEAFF. In nucleotides, the CDR3 is TGTGCCAGCAGCTTAGGCGGGCTTTCTGAAGCTTTCTTT.

The V call is TRBV5-1, the J call TRBJ2-7; 8 positions match TRBD2. CDR3 length equals 16 residues. The V and J ends lost 4 bases and 0 bases, in that order; junction bases with no gene match: 9. The germline V gene encodes CDR1 SGHRS and CDR2 YFSETQ. This chain's CDR3 is CASSLLTSGSSYEQYF. The DNA for the CDR3 is TGCGCCAGCAGCCTGCTAACTAGCGGATCCTCCTACGAGCAGTACTTC.

The chain links TRBV7-2 to TRBJ1-4; no clear D gene. Germline V gives CDR1 SGHTA, CDR2 FQGNSA. The CDR3 sequence is 14 residues long. Trimming removed 7 bases from V and 6 bases from J, with 15 bases in between. CDR3 sequence reads: CASTPTLRDEKLFF. The CDR3 nucleotides read TGTGCCAGCACCCCGACTCTTCGGGATGAAAAACTGTTTTTT.

The chain joins TRBV5-1 to TRBJ2-6, with 8 nucleotides matching TRBD1. CDR3 size: 18 residues. V gave up 0 bases and J gave up 2 bases; unmatched junction bases: 7. CDR1 is SGHRS and CDR2 is YFSETQ in the germline V gene. The CDR3 DNA follows: TGCGCCAGCAGCTTGGGGCGGACAGGGAATGCTGGGGCCAACGTCCTGACTTTC. Protein sequence: CASSLGRTGNAGANVLTF.

This rearrangement joins TRBV29-1 to TRBJ1-1; TRBD1 agrees at 8 bases. Germline CDR1 reads SQVTM; CDR2 reads ANQGSEA. V lost 6 bases to trimming and J lost 6 bases; unmatched junction nucleotides: 9. The CDR3 has 13 amino acids. CDR3 loop: CSVWRQGASEAFF. The CDR3 DNA sequence: TGCAGCGTCTGGCGTCAGGGGGCTTCTGAAGCTTTCTTT.